A single sample is the source of the 22 T cell receptor beta chains below, sequenced in a study of blood T cell repertoires in COVID-19. Clones were sequenced by immunoSEQ multiplex PCR, and TCRdb holds only the in-frame ones, with some missing. The table records 200,000 to 250,000 clones, over 75% of them present only once. Sequencing was carried out using peripheral blood. The receptor source for this set is a human donor in a cohort sampled during active COVID-19.

The rearrangement joins TRBV19 to TRBJ1-5; the D gene is possibly TRBD1 (6 bases). There are 14 residues in the CDR3. Trimming took 4 bases from V and 6 from J, leaving 13 bases between them. Germline V gene data show CDR1 as LNHDA and CDR2 as SQIVND (reference sequence). This CDR3 is CASSTGVDAQPQHF. The CDR3 nucleotides are TGTGCCAGTAGTACAGGGGTTGATGCTCAGCCCCAGCATTTT.

The J gene is TRBJ1-2, the V gene TRBV18; maybe TRBD1 (6 bases). The ends were cut back, 4 bases at V and 0 bases at J, with 15 bases in the middle. This CDR3 spans 16 amino acids. Germline V gene sequence: CDR1 KGHSH, CDR2 LQKENI. The CDR3 region is CASSLDSPPTNYGYTF. The CDR3 region has the DNA TGTGCCAGCTCACTGGACAGCCCACCGACTAACTATGGCTACACCTTC.

V gene TRBV4-3 combines with J gene TRBJ1-1, with D unclear. The length of the CDR3 is 15 residues. CDR1 is LGHNA and CDR2 is YSLEER in the germline V gene. V was shortened by 0 bases and J by 1 base, with 9 bases between the two germline ends. CDR3 coding DNA: TGCGCCAGCAGCCAAGATCTCGGGAGGAACACTGAAGCTTTCTTT. Its protein is CASSQDLGRNTEAFF.

V gene TRBV24-1 combines with J gene TRBJ2-5; possibly TRBD1 for D (8 bases). CDR3 size: 16 residues. Germline V gene data show CDR1 as KGHDR and CDR2 as SFDVKD. Trimming stripped 1 base from V and 2 bases from J, with 13 bases between. CDR3 bases: TGTGCCACCAGTGATTTTGGACAGGGACTACAAGAGACCCAGTACTTC. Protein: CATSDFGQGLQETQYF.

The chain has TRBV7-9 and TRBJ2-3; weak D call: TRBD2 (6 bases). V lost 0 bases to trimming and J lost 0 bases, with 10 bases between them. The CDR3 loop spans 16 amino acids. Germline V gives CDR1 SEHNR, CDR2 FQNEAQ (reference sequence). CDR3 region: CASSLALGGSTDTQYF. The CDR3 DNA sequence: TGTGCCAGCAGCTTAGCTCTTGGGGGGAGCACAGATACGCAGTATTTT.

V gene TRBV7-8 combines with J gene TRBJ2-3; no clear D gene. CDR1 is SGHVS and CDR2 is FQNEAQ in the germline V gene. CDR3 length: 14 amino acids. V was trimmed by 0 bases and J by 7 bases, leaving 11 bases between them. Written as DNA, the CDR3 is TGTGCCAGCAGCTTAGCGCGCAGGTTAAATACGCAGTATTTT. Translation gives CASSLARRLNTQYF.

This chain joins TRBV7-9 and TRBJ1-6; 8 nucleotides match TRBD1. Germline V CDR1 and CDR2: SEHNR, FQNEAQ (reference sequence). With V trimmed by 7 bases and J by 9 bases, 5 bases remained unmatched. CDR3 size: 13 residues. The CDR3 is CASNQGAISPLHF. The CDR3 DNA follows: TGTGCCAGCAATCAGGGGGCAATTTCACCCCTCCACTTT.

The genes are TRBV3-1 (or the pseudogene TRBV3-2) and TRBJ2-3, with D possibly TRBD2 on 6 matching bases. This CDR3 comprises 18 residues. The germline V gene has CDR1 LGHDT and CDR2 YNNKEL (reference sequence). Trimming stripped 0 bases from V and 4 bases from J, with 20 bases between. DNA of the CDR3: TGTGCCAGCAGCCAAGATTCCCTGCTAGCGCTCGGCGCAGATACGCAGTATTTT. It specifies CASSQDSLLALGADTQYF.

The V call is TRBV6-2 or TRBV6-3, the J call TRBJ2-7, with TRBD1 as a possible D gene (5 bases). Deletions cut 6 bases from V and 3 bases from J, with 21 bases between. Germline V gene data show CDR1 as MNHEY and CDR2 as SVGEGT. The CDR3 covers 16 residues. The CDR3: CASSSTRQPGLYEQYF. Here the CDR3 DNA reads TGTGCCAGCAGCTCCACCCGACAGCCTGGGCTCTACGAGCAGTACTTC.

The J gene is TRBJ1-1, the V gene TRBV19; 8 nucleotides match TRBD1. V was clipped by 3 bases and J by 3 bases; unmatched bases: 6. The CDR3 loop spans 15 amino acids. Germline V gene data show CDR1 as LNHDA and CDR2 as SQIVND (reference sequence). CDR3 DNA sequence: TGTGCCAGTAGTATGGGCAGGGGGCAAGACACTGAAGCTTTCTTT. It translates to CASSMGRGQDTEAFF. Filled out from reference TRBV19 and TRBJ1-1, the complete variable domain reads DGGITQSPKYLFRKEGQNVTLSCEQNLNHDAMYWYRQDPGQGLRLIYYSQIVNDFQKGDIAEGYSVSREKKESFPLTVTSAQKNPTAFYLCASSMGRGQDTEAFFGQGTRLTVV.

The chain carries TRBV6-5 and TRBJ2-5; TRBD2 matches at 7 bases. The CDR3 runs 14 residues. J lost 2 bases, V lost 6 bases, and 6 bases had no gene match. The germline V gene encodes CDR1 MNHEY and CDR2 SVGAGI. The CDR3 is CASRGQGGQETQYF. For the CDR3, the DNA is TGTGCCAGCAGGGGGCAGGGAGGGCAAGAGACCCAGTACTTC.

The V gene is TRBV7-9, the J gene TRBJ1-1, with TRBD1 matching over 7 bases. The CDR3 runs 17 residues. The ends lost 5 bases at V and 1 base at J; junction bases unmatched: 13. Germline V CDR1 and CDR2: SEHNR, FQNEAQ (reference sequence). The CDR3 protein is CASSGGQKRERNTEAFF. The CDR3 region has the DNA TGTGCCAGCAGCGGGGGACAGAAGAGAGAGAGGAACACTGAAGCTTTCTTT.

This clone was counted between two and nine times. The chain uses TRBV10-3 and TRBJ1-2; TRBD1 aligns across 11 bases. The CDR3 spans 14 residues. V trimming: 7 bases; J trimming: 5 bases; junction bases outside the gene matches: 6. Germline CDR1 reads ENHRY; CDR2 reads SYGVKD. CDR3: CAITDRGLRYGYTF. For the CDR3, the DNA is TGTGCCATCACGGACAGGGGGCTTCGGTATGGCTACACCTTC.

J is TRBJ2-3 and V is TRBV11-3; 7 bases are a match to TRBD1. J gave up 1 base and V 5 bases, and 9 bases lay outside the gene matches. Germline V gene sequence: CDR1 SGHNT, CDR2 YENEEA. The length of the CDR3 is 16 residues. CDR3 bases: TGTGCCAGCAGCGCCAGGGGGTTCACGGGCACAGATACGCAGTATTTT. Translating gives CASSARGFTGTDTQYF.

The V gene is TRBV3-1 (or the pseudogene TRBV3-2), the J gene TRBJ1-1; perhaps TRBD1 as D (6 bases). Germline V CDR1 and CDR2: LGHDT, YNNKEL (reference sequence). CDR3 size: 13 residues. V shed 5 bases and J shed 12 bases, with 19 bases lying between them. CDR3 in amino acids: CASSVGGGGESFF. In nucleotides, the CDR3 is TGTGCCAGCAGCGTGGGCGGGGGGGGCGAATCTTTCTTT.

Concerning this clone itself: The same CDR3 can be traced to other DNA sequences in this sample. This rearrangement joins TRBV9 to TRBJ2-7; a weak D match, TRBD1 (6 bases). Germline loops: CDR1 SGDLS, CDR2 YYNGEE. This CDR3 region has 13 residues. V lost 0 bases and J 7 bases, leaving 11 bases between the germline ends. CDR3 DNA: TGTGCCAGCAGCGTAGGGCAAGGGGGTGAGCAGTACTTC. Translated: CASSVGQGGEQYF.

The chain couples TRBV10-3 to TRBJ1-1; 8 bases are a match to TRBD1. The CDR3 totals 13 residues. The V and J ends lost 4 bases and 5 bases, in that order; junction bases with no gene match: 3. Germline assignment: CDR1 ENHRY and CDR2 SYGVKD. The CDR3 spells CAISGTGGTEAFF. The CDR3, as DNA: TGTGCCATCAGTGGTACAGGGGGGACTGAAGCTTTCTTT.

The chain joins TRBV24-1 to TRBJ2-5, with D possibly TRBD1 on 5 matching bases. The CDR3 covers 15 residues. CDR1 is KGHDR, CDR2 SFDVKD, per germline. Trimming shortened V by 5 bases and J by 3 bases, and 15 bases separated the two germline ends. The CDR3 DNA is TGTGCCACCAGTGTCCATCAGGGCCATAAAGAGACCCAGTACTTC. It encodes CATSVHQGHKETQYF.

This chain joins TRBV5-1 and TRBJ2-7; D is perhaps TRBD1 (6 bases). The CDR3 has 16 residues. The germline CDR1 and CDR2 sequences are SGHRS and YFSETQ. V lost 1 base and J 2 bases, leaving 16 bases between the germline ends. CDR3 sequence reads: CASSLRYPGETYEQYF. The CDR3 bases are TGCGCCAGCAGCTTGCGGTACCCAGGGGAAACCTACGAGCAGTACTTC.

The sample holds one count of this clone. The chain employs TRBV5-1 and TRBJ2-7; 8 bases are a match to TRBD1. The CDR3 sequence is 14 residues long. Germline values: CDR1 SGHRS, CDR2 YFSETQ. J lost 5 bases, V lost 2 bases, and 6 bases had no gene match. CDR3 bases: TGCGCCAGCAGCTTACAGGGGGGAGGTGACGAGCAGTACTTC. It translates to CASSLQGGGDEQYF.

The chain links TRBV4-2 to TRBJ1-6, with 7 bases identical to TRBD1. V lost 0 bases, J lost 7 bases, and 9 bases stayed unmatched. CDR3 length: 17 amino acids. Germline-derived CDR1 and CDR2 are LGHNA and YNFKEQ. CDR3 sequence (DNA): TGTGCCAGCAGCCAAGATCCCGGACAGGCCGGCAATTCACCCCTCCACTTT. Its translation: CASSQDPGQAGNSPLHF.

The J gene is TRBJ1-1, the V gene TRBV7-8, with unresolved D. Germline V gives CDR1 SGHVS, CDR2 FQNEAQ. V was cut by 0 bases and J by 6 bases, with 8 bases left in between. The CDR3 is 13 amino acids. The CDR3 DNA reads as TGTGCCAGCAGCTTAGCGCTCGGGGCTGAAGCTTTCTTT. It specifies CASSLALGAEAFF.